Each of the 8 T cell receptor beta chains below was sequenced from the same sample in a study of vaccination and CD4 T cells after COVID-19. Scientists ran DNA taken from cultured CD4+ T cells through the Oncomine TCR Beta short-read assay for sequencing. TCRdb redid the calling of the PCR reads with MiXCR, one entry per CDR3 protein. The sample includes about 18,000 distinct CDR3 sequences, roughly 55% seen only once; the top ten take around 9.6%. The antigens these receptors bind are not known. Specified treatment: roughly 11-day PBMC culture with coronavirus spike peptide pools or control peptides (ViraFEST assay). The material sequenced was CD4+ T cells from blood, cultured in vitro, taken after SARS-CoV-2 vaccination. The receptors shown here come from a human donor who had recovered from COVID-19.

The J gene is TRBJ2-1, the V gene TRBV5-4; the D is unclear. The CDR3 consists of 13 residues. The ends were cut back, 4 bases at V and 4 bases at J, with 9 bases in the middle. From germline, CDR1 is SGHNT and CDR2 YYREEE (reference sequence). The CDR3 spells CASSASRYNEQFF. The CDR3 region has the DNA TGTGCCAGCAGCGCCTCCAGATACAATGAGCAGTTCTTC.

This clonotype has only one observation. The CDR3, as DNA: TGTGCCAGTAGTGAGGGGCAGGCCTATGGCTACACCTTC. Amino acid sequence: CASSEGQAYGYTF. The chain has TRBV19 and TRBJ1-2; D might be TRBD1 (5 bases). The CDR3 is 13 amino acids. Germline CDR1 LNHDA, CDR2 SQIVND (reference sequence). Trimming took 5 bases from V and 4 from J, leaving 11 bases between them. The variable domain in full, with the rest retrieved from reference TRBV19 and TRBJ1-2, is DGGITQSPKYLFRKEGQNVTLSCEQNLNHDAMYWYRQDPGQGLRLIYYSQIVNDFQKGDIAEGYSVSREKKESFPLTVTSAQKNPTAFYLCASSEGQAYGYTFGSGTRLTVV.

J is TRBJ1-1 and V is TRBV19; D is perhaps TRBD1 (5 bases). This CDR3 spans 14 amino acids. Trimming removed 7 bases at V and 2 bases at J, with 14 bases between. The germline CDR1 and CDR2 sequences are LNHDA and SQIVND (reference sequence). For the CDR3, the DNA is TGTGCCAGTAAAGAGTGGGGGTCTAACACTGAAGCTTTCTTT. It specifies CASKEWGSNTEAFF. Supplemented by reference TRBV19 and TRBJ1-1, the full variable domain reads DGGITQSPKYLFRKEGQNVTLSCEQNLNHDAMYWYRQDPGQGLRLIYYSQIVNDFQKGDIAEGYSVSREKKESFPLTVTSAQKNPTAFYLCASKEWGSNTEAFFGQGTRLTVV.

Only a few counts were recorded for this clonotype. The rearrangement uses TRBV7-2 and TRBJ1-2, with D perhaps TRBD1 (5 bases). Trimming pared 1 base from V and 5 bases from J, leaving 14 bases between. Germline V gives CDR1 SGHTA, CDR2 FQGNSA. The CDR3 length is 15 residues. The CDR3 sequence is CASSLDLSGGYGYTF. The DNA of the CDR3 is TGTGCCAGCAGCTTAGACCTCAGTGGGGGATATGGCTACACCTTC.

V usage is TRBV7-3 and J usage is TRBJ2-1, with D possibly matching TRBD2 (5 bases). The length of the CDR3 is 15 residues. Germline CDR1 reads SGHTA; CDR2 reads FQGTGA. The germline V and J ends were trimmed by 2 bases and 5 bases, with 13 bases remaining between them. In DNA form, the CDR3 reads TGTGCCAGCAGCTTACTGGCCCCTAGCCACAATGAGCAGTTCTTC. Protein: CASSLLAPSHNEQFF.

CDR3 loop: CASSLAGLNTEAFF. The DNA for the CDR3 is TGTGCCAGCAGCTTAGCCGGATTGAACACTGAAGCTTTCTTT. This chain joins TRBV7-2 and TRBJ1-1, with D unresolved. This CDR3 region has 14 residues. Trimming shortened V by 0 bases and J by 0 bases, and 5 bases separated the two germline ends. The germline gives CDR1 SGHTA, CDR2 FQGNSA.

This clonotype came up a few times. The chain has TRBV27 and TRBJ1-6, with D unclear. Germline V gives CDR1 MNHEY, CDR2 SMNVEV (reference sequence). Trimming removed 5 bases at V and 7 bases at J, with 12 bases between. This CDR3 has 14 amino acids. The CDR3 protein is CASSPAIGNSPLHF. The CDR3 nucleotides read TGTGCCAGCAGTCCGGCGATAGGAAATTCACCCCTCCACTTT.

The rearrangement uses TRBV27 and TRBJ1-5, with 10 bases aligning to TRBD1. Losses at the gene ends were 6 bases for V and 5 bases for J; bases not matched to a gene: 10. This CDR3 spans 16 amino acids. Germline V gene sequence: CDR1 MNHEY, CDR2 SMNVEV (reference sequence). The CDR3 nucleotides are TGTGCCAGCAGGGATAATTTTGGGACAGGGGATCAGCCCCAGCATTTT. This encodes CASRDNFGTGDQPQHF.